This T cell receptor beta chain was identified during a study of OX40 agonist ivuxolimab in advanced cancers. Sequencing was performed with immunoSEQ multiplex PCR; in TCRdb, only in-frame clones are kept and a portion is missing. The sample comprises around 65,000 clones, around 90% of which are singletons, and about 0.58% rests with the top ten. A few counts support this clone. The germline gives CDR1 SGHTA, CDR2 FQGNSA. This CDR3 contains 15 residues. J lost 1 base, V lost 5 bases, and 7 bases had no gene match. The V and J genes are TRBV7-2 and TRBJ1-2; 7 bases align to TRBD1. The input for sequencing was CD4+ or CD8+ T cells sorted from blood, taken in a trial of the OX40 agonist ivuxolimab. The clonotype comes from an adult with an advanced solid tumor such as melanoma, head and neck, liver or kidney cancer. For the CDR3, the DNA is TGTGCCAGCAGCAATACCGGGACAGATAACTATGGCTACACCTTC. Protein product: CASSNTGTDNYGYTF. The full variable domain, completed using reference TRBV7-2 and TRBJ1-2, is GAGVSQSPSNKVTEKGKDVELRCDPISGHTALYWYRQSLGQGLEFLIYFQGNSAPDKSGLPSDRFSAERTGGSVSTLTIQRTQQEDSAVYLCASSNTGTDNYGYTFGSGTRLTVV.